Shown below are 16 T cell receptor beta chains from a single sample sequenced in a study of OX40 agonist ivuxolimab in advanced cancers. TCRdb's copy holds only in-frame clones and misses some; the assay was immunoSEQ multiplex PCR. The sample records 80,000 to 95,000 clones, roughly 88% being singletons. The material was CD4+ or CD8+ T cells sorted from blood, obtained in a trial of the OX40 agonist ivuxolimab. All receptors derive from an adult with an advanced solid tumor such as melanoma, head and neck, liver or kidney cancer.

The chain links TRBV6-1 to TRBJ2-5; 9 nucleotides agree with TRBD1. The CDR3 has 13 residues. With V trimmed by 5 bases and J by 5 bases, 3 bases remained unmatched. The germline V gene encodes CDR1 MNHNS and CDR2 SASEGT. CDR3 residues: CASSPDRGETQYF. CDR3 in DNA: TGTGCCAGCAGTCCCGACAGGGGGGAGACCCAGTACTTC.

CDR3 loop: CASSPRQGLGETQYF. Written as DNA, the CDR3 is TGTGCCAGCAGCCCGAGACAGGGTTTGGGAGAGACCCAGTACTTC. The rearrangement joins TRBV9 to TRBJ2-5, with TRBD1 matching over 7 bases. The V segment lost 4 bases and the J segment 4 bases; nucleotides outside the gene matches: 10. Germline V lookup: CDR1 SGDLS, CDR2 YYNGEE. The CDR3 has 15 residues.

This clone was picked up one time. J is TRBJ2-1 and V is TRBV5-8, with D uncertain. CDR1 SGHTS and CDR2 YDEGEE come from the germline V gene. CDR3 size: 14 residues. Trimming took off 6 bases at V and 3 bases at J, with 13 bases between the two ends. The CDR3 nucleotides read TGTGCCAGCACCCTAGGCAGGAACTACAATGAGCAGTTCTTC. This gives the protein CASTLGRNYNEQFF. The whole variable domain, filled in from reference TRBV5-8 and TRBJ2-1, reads EAGVTQSPTHLIKTRGQQATLRCSPISGHTSVYWYQQALGLGLQFLLWYDEGEERNRGNFPPRFSGRQFPNYSSELNVNALELEDSALYLCASTLGRNYNEQFFGPGTRLTVL.

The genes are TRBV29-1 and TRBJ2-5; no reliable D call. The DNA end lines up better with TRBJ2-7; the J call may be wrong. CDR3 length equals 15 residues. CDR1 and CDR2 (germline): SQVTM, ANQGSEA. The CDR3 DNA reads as TGCAGCGTTTCCCTGGTGGCAGGAAACTCCTACGAGCAGTACTTC. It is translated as CSVSLVAGNSYEQYF.

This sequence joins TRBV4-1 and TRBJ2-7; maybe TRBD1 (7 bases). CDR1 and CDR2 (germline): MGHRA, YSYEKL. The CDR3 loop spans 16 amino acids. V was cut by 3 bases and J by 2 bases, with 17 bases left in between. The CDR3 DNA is TGCGCCAGCAGCCACGCAGGGGGGAGGATTACCTACGAGCAGTACTTC. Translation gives CASSHAGGRITYEQYF.

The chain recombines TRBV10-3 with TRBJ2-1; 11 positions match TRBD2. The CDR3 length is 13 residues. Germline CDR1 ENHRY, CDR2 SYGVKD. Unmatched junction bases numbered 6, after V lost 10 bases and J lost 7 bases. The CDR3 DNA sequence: TGTGCCACTGGGACTAGCGGCCCTAATGAGCAGTTCTTC. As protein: CATGTSGPNEQFF.

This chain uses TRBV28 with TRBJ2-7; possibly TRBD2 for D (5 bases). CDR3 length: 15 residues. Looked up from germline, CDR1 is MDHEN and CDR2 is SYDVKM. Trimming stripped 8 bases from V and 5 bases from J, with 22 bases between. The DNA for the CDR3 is TGTGCCAGCCCCCCGAGGCGGGTGGGTCGGGACGAGCAGTACTTC. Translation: CASPPRRVGRDEQYF.

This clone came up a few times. Written as DNA, the CDR3 is TGTGCCAGCACCAGTGGGGGTGAAGCTTTCTTT. Its protein is CASTSGGEAFF. V and J are TRBV6-6 and TRBJ1-1, with D possibly being TRBD1 (5 bases). Germline V CDR1 and CDR2: MNHNY, SVGAGI (reference sequence). V dropped 7 bases and J dropped 7 bases, with 10 bases sitting between them. CDR3 length equals 11 residues.

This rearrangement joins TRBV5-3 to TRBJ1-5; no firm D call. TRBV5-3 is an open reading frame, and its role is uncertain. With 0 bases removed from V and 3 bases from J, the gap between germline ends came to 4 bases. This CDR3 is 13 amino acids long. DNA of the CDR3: TGTGCCAGAAGCTTGGTCCCCAATCAGCCCCAGCATTTT. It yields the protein CARSLVPNQPQHF.

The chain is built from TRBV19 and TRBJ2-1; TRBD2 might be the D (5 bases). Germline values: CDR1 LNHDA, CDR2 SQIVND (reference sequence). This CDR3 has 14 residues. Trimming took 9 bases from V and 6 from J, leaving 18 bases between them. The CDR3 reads CASRPPFRGNEQFF. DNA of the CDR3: TGTGCCAGCCGGCCCCCGTTCCGGGGCAATGAGCAGTTCTTC.

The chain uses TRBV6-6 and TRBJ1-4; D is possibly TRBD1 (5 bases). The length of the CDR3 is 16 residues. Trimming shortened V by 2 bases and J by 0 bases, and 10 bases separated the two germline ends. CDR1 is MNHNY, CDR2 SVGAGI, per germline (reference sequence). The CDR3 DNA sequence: TGTGCCAGCAGTTACGTTGGGGACGCAACTAATGAAAAACTGTTTTTT. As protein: CASSYVGDATNEKLFF.

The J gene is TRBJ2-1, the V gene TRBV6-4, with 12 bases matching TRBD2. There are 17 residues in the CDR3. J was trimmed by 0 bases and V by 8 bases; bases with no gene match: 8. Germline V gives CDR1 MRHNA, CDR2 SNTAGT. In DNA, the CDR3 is TGTGCCAGCGCCGGGACTAGCGGGCGAGGCTCCTACAATGAGCAGTTCTTC. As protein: CASAGTSGRGSYNEQFF.

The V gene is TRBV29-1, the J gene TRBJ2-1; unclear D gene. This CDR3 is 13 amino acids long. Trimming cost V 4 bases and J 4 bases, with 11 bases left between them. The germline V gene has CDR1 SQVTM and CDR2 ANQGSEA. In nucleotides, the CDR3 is TGCAGCGTTGGCGAATATCCGTACAATGAGCAGTTCTTC. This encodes CSVGEYPYNEQFF.

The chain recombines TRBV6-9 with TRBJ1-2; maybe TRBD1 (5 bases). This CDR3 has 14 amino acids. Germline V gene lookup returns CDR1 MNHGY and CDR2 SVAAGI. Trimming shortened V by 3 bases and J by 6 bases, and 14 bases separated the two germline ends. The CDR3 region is CASSYSSRADGYTF. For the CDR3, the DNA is TGTGCCAGCAGTTACTCGAGCAGGGCCGATGGCTACACCTTC.

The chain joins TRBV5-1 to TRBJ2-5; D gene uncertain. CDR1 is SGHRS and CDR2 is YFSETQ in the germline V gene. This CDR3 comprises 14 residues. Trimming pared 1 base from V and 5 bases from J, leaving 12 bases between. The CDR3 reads CASSLQGPQETQYF. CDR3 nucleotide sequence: TGCGCCAGCAGCTTGCAAGGACCTCAGGAGACCCAGTACTTC.

CDR3 loop: CASSGSGTSGSEQFF. CDR3 sequence (DNA): TGTGCCAGCAGCGGATCCGGGACTAGCGGGAGTGAGCAGTTCTTC. V is TRBV9 and J is TRBJ2-1; TRBD2 matches at 14 bases. The CDR3 length is 15 residues. Trimming at V came to 3 bases and at J to 9 bases, leaving 5 bases not matched to a gene. Germline V gene data show CDR1 as SGDLS and CDR2 as YYNGEE.